Each of the 10 T cell receptor beta chains below was sequenced from the same sample in a study of blood T cells in healthy people across ages. A second PCR of 7 to 11 cycles used a sample-barcoded 5' primer and a J-beta primer mix. TCRdb reanalysed the 5' RACE reads using MiXCR and keeps one entry per CDR3 protein. The table includes roughly 900,000 distinct CDR3 sequences, 29% detected once. Sequencing input: blood. All receptors come from a woman older than 75 in good health.

This clonotype was counted at least ten times. The V and J genes are TRBV7-2 and TRBJ1-5; no clear D. The CDR3 loop spans 15 amino acids. CDR1 SGHTA and CDR2 FQGNSA come from the germline V gene. Trimming left V 0 bases short and J 2 bases short, with 8 bases between. In nucleotides, the CDR3 is TGTGCCAGCAGCTTAGCTGGGAACGGCAATCAGCCCCAGCATTTT. It encodes CASSLAGNGNQPQHF.

The chain has TRBV3-1 and TRBJ1-1, with D hard to call. Germline CDR1 LGHDT, CDR2 YNNKEL (reference sequence). V was clipped by 2 bases and J by 7 bases, with 11 bases between them. This CDR3 spans 13 amino acids. CDR3 bases: TGTGCCAGCAGCCAAATGGCAGGAGGTGAAGCTTTCTTT. Amino acid sequence: CASSQMAGGEAFF.

The chain carries TRBV20-1 and TRBJ1-1; perhaps TRBD1 as D (5 bases). Germline V gives CDR1 DFQATT, CDR2 SNEGSKA (reference sequence). CDR3 length equals 14 residues. Trimming cost V 3 bases and J 3 bases, with 14 bases left between them. The CDR3 region is CSASRGQGDTEAFF. The CDR3 DNA reads as TGCAGTGCTAGTCGAGGCCAGGGTGACACTGAAGCTTTCTTT.

This clonotype has a single count. The conserved final phenylalanine or tryptophan is absent from the CDR3, which likely points to a read error. The chain couples TRBV30 to TRBJ1-1; TRBD1 aligns across 8 bases. The length of the CDR3 is 16 residues. The germline V gene has CDR1 GTSNPN and CDR2 SVGIG (reference sequence). V shed 0 bases, J shed 5 bases, and the junction held 11 bases outside the gene matches. The CDR3 coding sequence is TGTGCCTGGAGTGTACGGTCAGGGGGCTATGTAACTGAAGCTTTCTTG. Encoded protein: CAWSVRSGGYVTEAFL.

The CDR3 DNA sequence: TGCAGTGCTAGAGCCAGCGGGGGGGTCAATGAGCAGTTCTTC. Its protein product is CSARASGGVNEQFF. The V and J genes are TRBV20-1 and TRBJ2-1; 10 nucleotides match TRBD2. The CDR3 consists of 14 residues. The V gene's germline CDR1 is DFQATT and CDR2 SNEGSKA (reference sequence). The V gene end was trimmed by 1 base and the J gene end by 6 bases; junction bases not matched to a gene: 3.

This clonotype occurred a few times. The chain is built from TRBV2 and TRBJ2-5; TRBD1 or TRBD2 may be the D gene (5 bases each). Trimming removed 4 bases from V and 0 bases from J, with 15 bases in between. This CDR3 has 16 amino acids. Germline V gene data show CDR1 as SNHLY and CDR2 as FYNNEI. The CDR3 spells CASSGGQWGYQETQYF. Written as DNA, the CDR3 is TGTGCCAGCAGTGGGGGCCAGTGGGGGTACCAAGAGACCCAGTACTTC.

To note about this clonotype: With a much larger clone just one base away, this may be a read error. The chain carries TRBV21-1 and TRBJ2-7; the table's TRBD1 call for D was not verified on the DNA. TRBV21-1 represents a pseudogene. The CDR3 totals 14 residues. The CDR3 is CASSKVKGGYEQYF. As DNA, the CDR3 is TGTGCCAGCAGCAAGGTTAAAGGGGGCTACGAGCAGTACTTC.

This clonotype was detected ten times or more. This sequence joins TRBV20-1 and TRBJ2-1; unclear D gene. V was shortened by 1 base and J by 7 bases, with 5 bases between the two germline ends. From germline, CDR1 is DFQATT and CDR2 SNEGSKA (reference sequence). The CDR3 loop spans 11 amino acids. The CDR3 spells CSARGVNEQFF. CDR3 in DNA: TGCAGTGCTAGAGGGGTGAATGAGCAGTTCTTC.

The rearrangement links TRBV30 to TRBJ1-1; D is perhaps TRBD1 (5 bases). Germline loops: CDR1 GTSNPN, CDR2 SVGIG (reference sequence). Trimming cost V 4 bases and J 0 bases, with 15 bases left between them. This CDR3 has 15 amino acids. CDR3 residues: CAWKDPGRMNTEAFF. Written as DNA, the CDR3 is TGTGCCTGGAAGGATCCAGGGCGCATGAACACTGAAGCTTTCTTT.

The rearrangement uses TRBV28 and TRBJ2-7; TRBD1 agrees at 9 bases. V dropped 6 bases and J dropped 5; count of bases not matched to a gene: 11. Looked up from germline, CDR1 is MDHEN and CDR2 is SYDVKM. The CDR3 length is 15 residues. For the CDR3, the DNA is TGTGCCAGCAGCAAAATAGGACAGGGGAGGGACGAGCAGTACTTC. Translation: CASSKIGQGRDEQYF.